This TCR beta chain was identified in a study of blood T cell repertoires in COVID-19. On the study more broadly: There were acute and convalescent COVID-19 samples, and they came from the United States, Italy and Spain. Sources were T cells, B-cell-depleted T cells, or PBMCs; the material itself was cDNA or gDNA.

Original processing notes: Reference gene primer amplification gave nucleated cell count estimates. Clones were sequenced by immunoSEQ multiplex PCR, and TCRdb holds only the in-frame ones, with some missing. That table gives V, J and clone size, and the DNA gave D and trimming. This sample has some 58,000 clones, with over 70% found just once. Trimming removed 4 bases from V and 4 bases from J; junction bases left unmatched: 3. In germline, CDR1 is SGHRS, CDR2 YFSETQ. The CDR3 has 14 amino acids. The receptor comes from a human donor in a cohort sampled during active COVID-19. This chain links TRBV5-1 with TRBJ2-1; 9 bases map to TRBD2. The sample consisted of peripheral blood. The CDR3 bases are TGCGCCAGCAGCACGACTAGCGGATACAATGAGCAGTTCTTC. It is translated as CASSTTSGYNEQFF.